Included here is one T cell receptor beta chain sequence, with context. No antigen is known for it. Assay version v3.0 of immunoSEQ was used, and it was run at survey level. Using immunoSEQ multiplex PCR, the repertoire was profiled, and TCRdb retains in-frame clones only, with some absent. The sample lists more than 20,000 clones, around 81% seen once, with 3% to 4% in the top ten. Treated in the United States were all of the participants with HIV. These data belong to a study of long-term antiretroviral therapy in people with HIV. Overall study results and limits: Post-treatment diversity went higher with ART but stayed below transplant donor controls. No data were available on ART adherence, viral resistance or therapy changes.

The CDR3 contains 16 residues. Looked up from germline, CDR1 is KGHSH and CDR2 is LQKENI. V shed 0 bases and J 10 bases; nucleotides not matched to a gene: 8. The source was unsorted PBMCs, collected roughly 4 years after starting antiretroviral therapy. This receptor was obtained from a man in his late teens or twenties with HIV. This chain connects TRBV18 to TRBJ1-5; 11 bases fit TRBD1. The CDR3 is CASSPPGQGDVRPQHF. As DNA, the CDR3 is TGTGCCAGCTCACCACCGGGACAGGGGGACGTTCGCCCCCAGCATTTT.